A single sample is the source of the 14 T cell receptor beta chains below, sequenced in a study of blood T cell repertoires in COVID-19. Repertoires were generated with immunoSEQ multiplex PCR, while TCRdb's copy carries only in-frame clones and drops some. Of some 130,000 clones detected, around 88% appear once; the ten largest clones hold 2.5% to 3%. The sample taken for sequencing was peripheral blood. These receptors all stem from a man aged 60 to 75 with active or convalescent COVID-19.

This clone has only one observation. The chain uses TRBV11-2 and TRBJ2-7, with TRBD2 matching over 10 bases. In germline, CDR1 is SGHAT, CDR2 FQNNGV. The ends lost 5 bases at V and 1 base at J; junction bases unmatched: 17. The CDR3 loop spans 19 amino acids. This CDR3 is CASSTLKVERGGVSYEQYF. In DNA form, the CDR3 reads TGTGCCAGCAGCACACTGAAGGTAGAGCGGGGGGGAGTATCCTACGAGCAGTACTTC. Using reference TRBV11-2 and TRBJ2-7 for the parts outside the CDR3, the full variable domain is EAGVAQSPRYKIIEKRQSVAFWCNPISGHATLYWYQQILGQGPKLLIQFQNNGVVDDSQLPKDRFSAERLKGVDSTLKIQPAKLEDSAVYLCASSTLKVERGGVSYEQYFGPGTRLTVT.

V usage is TRBV28 and J usage is TRBJ1-1; maybe TRBD1 (6 bases). V shed 5 bases and J shed 1 base, with 14 bases lying between them. CDR3 size: 15 residues. CDR1 MDHEN and CDR2 SYDVKM come from the germline V gene. In nucleotides, the CDR3 is TGTGCCAGCAGTCCTACAGGGCTAGGGAACACTGAAGCTTTCTTT. Protein: CASSPTGLGNTEAFF. The full variable domain, completed using reference TRBV28 and TRBJ1-1, is DVKVTQSSRYLVKRTGEKVFLECVQDMDHENMFWYRQDPGLGLRLIYFSYDVKMKEKGDIPEGYSVSREKKERFSLILESASTNQTSMYLCASSPTGLGNTEAFFGQGTRLTVV.

The V call is TRBV5-5, the J call TRBJ1-1; possibly TRBD1 for D (6 bases). V was cut by 0 bases and J by 3 bases, with 24 bases left in between. Germline assignment: CDR1 SGHKS and CDR2 YYEKEE (reference sequence). The CDR3 is made up of 19 amino acids. In DNA form, the CDR3 reads TGTGCCAGCAGCTTGGCCGTGGGGGCGTCGTACTTAGGGGACACTGAAGCTTTCTTT. It specifies CASSLAVGASYLGDTEAFF.

The chain recombines TRBV7-9 with TRBJ1-5, with D perhaps TRBD1 (6 bases). V shed 4 bases and J shed 3 bases, with 13 bases lying between them. Germline-derived CDR1 and CDR2 are SEHNR and FQNEAQ (reference sequence). This CDR3 spans 15 amino acids. CDR3 amino acids: CASSSGQWDNQPQHF. As DNA, the CDR3 is TGTGCCAGCAGCTCCGGACAGTGGGACAATCAGCCCCAGCATTTT.

V usage is TRBV18 and J usage is TRBJ1-5; TRBD1 matches at 11 bases. The CDR3 length is 16 residues. The V gene's germline CDR1 is KGHSH and CDR2 LQKENI. Trimming at V came to 1 base and at J to 5 bases, leaving 4 bases not matched to a gene. The CDR3 DNA follows: TGTGCCAGCTCACCACGTCCGGGACAGGGGGATCAGCCCCAGCATTTT. This codes for CASSPRPGQGDQPQHF. Together with reference TRBV18 and TRBJ1-5, the CDR3 gives the full variable domain: NAGVMQNPRHLVRRRGQEARLRCSPMKGHSHVYWYRQLPEEGLKFMVYLQKENIIDESGMPKERFSAEFPKEGPSILRIQQVVRGDSAAYFCASSPRPGQGDQPQHFGDGTRLSIL.

V is TRBV4-1 and J is TRBJ1-6, with D tentatively TRBD1 (5 bases). Germline CDR1 is MGHRA and CDR2 is YSYEKL. Trimming shortened V by 1 base and J by 10 bases, and 14 bases separated the two germline ends. The CDR3 is 15 amino acids. The chain's CDR3 is CASSQGSGFGSPLHF. The CDR3 coding sequence is TGCGCCAGCAGCCAAGGGTCAGGGTTTGGCTCACCCCTCCACTTT.

This chain joins TRBV27 and TRBJ1-2, with 7 bases lining up with TRBD1. This CDR3 has 14 amino acids. CDR1 and CDR2 from the germline V gene are MNHEY and SMNVEV (reference sequence). J was trimmed by 7 bases and V by 6 bases; bases with no gene match: 11. CDR3 sequence reads: CASSPDRETRGYTF. The CDR3 coding sequence is TGTGCCAGCAGCCCCGACAGGGAAACTCGTGGCTACACCTTC.

This chain uses TRBV2 with TRBJ1-6, with D possibly matching TRBD1 (5 bases). Looked up from germline, CDR1 is SNHLY and CDR2 is FYNNEI. This CDR3 spans 14 amino acids. Trimming left V 2 bases short and J 10 bases short, with 12 bases between. In nucleotides, the CDR3 is TGTGCCAGCAGTGAAATCCGCGGGGGATCACCCCTCCACTTT. Translated: CASSEIRGGSPLHF.

The chain is built from TRBV11-2 and TRBJ2-1, with D unclear. Between the trimmed V and J ends, which lost 0 bases and 7 bases, there was a span of 7 bases. The CDR3 length is 13 residues. Germline CDR1 reads SGHAT; CDR2 reads FQNNGV. Written as DNA, the CDR3 is TGTGCCAGCAGCTTAGATCCCGGTAATGAGCAGTTCTTC. This codes for CASSLDPGNEQFF.

This clone was seen more than once but under ten times. The chain carries TRBV11-2 and TRBJ2-2; 9 bases line up with TRBD1. Germline CDR1 and CDR2: SGHAT and FQNNGV. V lost 5 bases to trimming and J lost 4 bases; unmatched junction nucleotides: 8. This CDR3 region has 16 residues. The CDR3 DNA reads as TGTGCCAGCAGCCTCGACAGGGGGAAAGGCACCGGGGAGCTGTTTTTT. The encoded protein is CASSLDRGKGTGELFF.

The chain couples TRBV11-2 to TRBJ2-3; the match to TRBD2 covers 7 bases. With V trimmed by 5 bases and J by 0 bases, 5 bases remained unmatched. CDR1 is SGHAT, CDR2 FQNNGV, per germline. The CDR3 has 15 amino acids. Written as DNA, the CDR3 is TGTGCCAGCAGCCTACTAGCGTCTAGCACAGATACGCAGTATTTT. Translated: CASSLLASSTDTQYF.

The genes are TRBV12-1 and TRBJ2-7; the D segment call TRBD1 is taken from the table without a DNA check. TRBV12-1 is a pseudogene segment. This CDR3 region has 19 residues. The CDR3, as DNA: TGTGCCAGCAGCTTTTGCATGGCCGCAAGGGGCCCGTTATGTTACGAGCAGTACTTC. Amino acid sequence: CASSFCMAARGPLCYEQYF.

The rearrangement links TRBV6-1 to TRBJ1-2, with D perhaps TRBD1 (6 bases). CDR1 MNHNS and CDR2 SASEGT come from the germline V gene. The CDR3 loop spans 11 amino acids. Deletions cut 2 bases from V and 11 bases from J, with 9 bases between. In nucleotides, the CDR3 is TGTGCCAGCAGTGAATACAGGGCGTACACCTTC. Protein: CASSEYRAYTF.

The chain combines TRBV19 with TRBJ2-6; no reliable D call. Germline loops: CDR1 LNHDA, CDR2 SQIVND (reference sequence). Trimming cost V 6 bases and J 0 bases, with 18 bases left between them. This CDR3 has 18 residues. The CDR3 sequence: CASSPRGSISSGANVLTF. CDR3 nucleotides: TGTGCCAGTAGCCCTCGAGGCAGTATTAGCTCTGGGGCCAACGTCCTGACTTTC.